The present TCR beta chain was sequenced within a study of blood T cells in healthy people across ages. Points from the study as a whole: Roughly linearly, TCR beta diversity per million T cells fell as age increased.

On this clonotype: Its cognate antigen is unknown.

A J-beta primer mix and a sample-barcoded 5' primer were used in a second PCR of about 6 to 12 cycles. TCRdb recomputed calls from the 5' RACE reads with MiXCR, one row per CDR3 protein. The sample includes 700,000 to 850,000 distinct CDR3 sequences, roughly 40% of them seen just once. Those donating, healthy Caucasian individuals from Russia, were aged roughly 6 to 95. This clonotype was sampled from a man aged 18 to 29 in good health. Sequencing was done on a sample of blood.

The CDR3 here is CSALGTGKGNTGELFF. Written as DNA, the CDR3 is TGCAGTGCTCTCGGGACAGGGAAGGGGAACACCGGGGAGCTGTTTTTT. The chain couples TRBV20-1 to TRBJ2-2; 9 nucleotides line up with TRBD1. Germline CDR1 reads DFQATT; CDR2 reads SNEGSKA (reference sequence). The CDR3 spans 16 residues. V lost 5 bases and J lost 1; bases outside the gene matches: 8.